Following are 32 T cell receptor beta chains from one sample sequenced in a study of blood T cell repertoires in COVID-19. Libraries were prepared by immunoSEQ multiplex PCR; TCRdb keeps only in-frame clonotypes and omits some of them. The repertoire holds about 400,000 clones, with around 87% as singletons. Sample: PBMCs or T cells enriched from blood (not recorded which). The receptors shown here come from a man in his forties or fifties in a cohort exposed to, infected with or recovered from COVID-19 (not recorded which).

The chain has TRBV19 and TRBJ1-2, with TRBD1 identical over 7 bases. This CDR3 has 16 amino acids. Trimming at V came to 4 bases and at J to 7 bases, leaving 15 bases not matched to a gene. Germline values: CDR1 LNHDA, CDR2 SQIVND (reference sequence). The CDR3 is CASSNLWRQGAPGYTF. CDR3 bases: TGTGCCAGTAGTAATCTATGGAGACAGGGAGCTCCTGGCTACACCTTC.

The CDR3 DNA reads TGTGCCTGGAGACCTACAGGGCCGGTCGAAAAACTGTTTTTT. Its protein product is CAWRPTGPVEKLFF. This chain connects TRBV30 to TRBJ1-4; D is possibly TRBD1 (6 bases). V lost 3 bases and J lost 8, with 16 bases in between. Germline V gives CDR1 GTSNPN, CDR2 SVGIG (reference sequence). The CDR3 is 14 residues long.

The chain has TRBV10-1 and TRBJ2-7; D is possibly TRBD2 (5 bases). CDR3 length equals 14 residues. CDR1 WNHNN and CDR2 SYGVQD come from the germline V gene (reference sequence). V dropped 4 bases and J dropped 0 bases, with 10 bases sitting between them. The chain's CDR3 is CASSASGYSYEQYF. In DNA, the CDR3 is TGCGCCAGCAGTGCTTCGGGATACTCCTACGAGCAGTACTTC.

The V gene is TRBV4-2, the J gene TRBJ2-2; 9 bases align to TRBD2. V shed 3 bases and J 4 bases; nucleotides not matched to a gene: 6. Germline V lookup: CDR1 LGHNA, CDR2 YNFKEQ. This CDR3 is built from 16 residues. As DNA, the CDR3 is TGTGCCAGCAGCCACAATAGCGGGAGTGCCACCGGGGAGCTGTTTTTT. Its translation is CASSHNSGSATGELFF.

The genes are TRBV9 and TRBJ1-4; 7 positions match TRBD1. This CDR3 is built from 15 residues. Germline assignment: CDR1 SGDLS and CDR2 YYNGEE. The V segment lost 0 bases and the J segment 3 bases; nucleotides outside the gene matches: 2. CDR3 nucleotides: TGTGCCAGCAGCGTAGTTGGACAGGCTAATGAAAAACTGTTTTTT. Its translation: CASSVVGQANEKLFF.

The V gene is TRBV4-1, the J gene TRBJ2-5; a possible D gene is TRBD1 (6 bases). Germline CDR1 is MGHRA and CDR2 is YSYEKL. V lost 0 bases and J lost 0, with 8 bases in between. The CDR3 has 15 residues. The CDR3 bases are TGCGCCAGCAGCCAAGATAGGGGGTACCAAGAGACCCAGTACTTC. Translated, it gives CASSQDRGYQETQYF.

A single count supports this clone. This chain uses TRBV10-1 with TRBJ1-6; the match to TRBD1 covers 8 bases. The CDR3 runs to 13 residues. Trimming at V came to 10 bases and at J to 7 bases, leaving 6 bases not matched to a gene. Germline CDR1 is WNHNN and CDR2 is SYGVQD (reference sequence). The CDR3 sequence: CANLPGGNSPLHF. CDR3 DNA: TGCGCCAACCTTCCAGGGGGCAATTCACCCCTCCACTTT.

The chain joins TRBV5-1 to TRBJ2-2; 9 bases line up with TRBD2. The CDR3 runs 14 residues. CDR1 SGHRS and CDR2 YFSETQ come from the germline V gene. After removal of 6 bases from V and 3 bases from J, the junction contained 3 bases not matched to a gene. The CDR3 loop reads CASKIAGDTGELFF. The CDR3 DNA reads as TGCGCCAGCAAGATAGCGGGAGACACCGGGGAGCTGTTTTTT.

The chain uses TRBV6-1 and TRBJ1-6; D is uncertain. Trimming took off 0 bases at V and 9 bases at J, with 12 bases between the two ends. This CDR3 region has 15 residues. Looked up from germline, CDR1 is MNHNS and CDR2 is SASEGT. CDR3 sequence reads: CASSEAGGYRSPLHF. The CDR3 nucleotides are TGTGCCAGCAGTGAAGCGGGAGGGTATCGTTCACCCCTCCACTTT.

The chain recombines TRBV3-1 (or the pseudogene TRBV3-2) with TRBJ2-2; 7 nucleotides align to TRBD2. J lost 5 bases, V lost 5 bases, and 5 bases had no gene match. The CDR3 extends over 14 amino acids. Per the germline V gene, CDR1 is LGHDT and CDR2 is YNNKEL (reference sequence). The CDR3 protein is CASSAREVTGELFF. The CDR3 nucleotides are TGTGCCAGCAGCGCACGGGAGGTGACCGGGGAGCTGTTTTTT.

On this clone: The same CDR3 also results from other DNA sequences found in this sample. This CDR3 is CASSLVAGGQETQYF. In DNA form, the CDR3 reads TGCGCCAGCAGCTTGGTAGCGGGAGGGCAAGAGACCCAGTACTTC. The V gene is TRBV5-1, the J gene TRBJ2-5; 11 bases match TRBD2. CDR1 is SGHRS, CDR2 YFSETQ, per germline. V shed 0 bases and J 2 bases; nucleotides not matched to a gene: 0. The CDR3 spans 15 residues.

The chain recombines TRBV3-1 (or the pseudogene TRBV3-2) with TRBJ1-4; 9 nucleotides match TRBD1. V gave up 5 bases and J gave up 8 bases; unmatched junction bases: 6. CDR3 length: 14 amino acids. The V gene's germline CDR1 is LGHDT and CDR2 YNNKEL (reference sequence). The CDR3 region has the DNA TGTGCCAGCAGCAAACGACAGGGGGGAGAAAAACTGTTTTTT. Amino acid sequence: CASSKRQGGEKLFF.

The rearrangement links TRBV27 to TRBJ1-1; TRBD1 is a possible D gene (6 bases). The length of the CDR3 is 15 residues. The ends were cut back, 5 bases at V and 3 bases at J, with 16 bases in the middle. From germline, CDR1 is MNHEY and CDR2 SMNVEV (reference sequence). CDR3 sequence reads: CASSPSGQWDTEAFF. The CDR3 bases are TGTGCCAGCAGTCCCTCTGGACAGTGGGACACTGAAGCTTTCTTT.

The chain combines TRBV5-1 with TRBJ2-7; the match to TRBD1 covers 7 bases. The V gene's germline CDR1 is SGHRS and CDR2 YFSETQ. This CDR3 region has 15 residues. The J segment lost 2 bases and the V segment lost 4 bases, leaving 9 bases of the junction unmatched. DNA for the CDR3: TGCGCCAGCAGCCCGACCGGGACAGTGGCCTACGAGCAGTACTTC. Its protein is CASSPTGTVAYEQYF.

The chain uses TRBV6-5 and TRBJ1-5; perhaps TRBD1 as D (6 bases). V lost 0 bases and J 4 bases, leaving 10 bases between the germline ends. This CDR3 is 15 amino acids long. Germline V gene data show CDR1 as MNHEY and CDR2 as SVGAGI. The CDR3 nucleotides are TGTGCCAGCAGTTACTCGATTCAGGGGAATCAGCCCCAGCATTTT. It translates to CASSYSIQGNQPQHF.

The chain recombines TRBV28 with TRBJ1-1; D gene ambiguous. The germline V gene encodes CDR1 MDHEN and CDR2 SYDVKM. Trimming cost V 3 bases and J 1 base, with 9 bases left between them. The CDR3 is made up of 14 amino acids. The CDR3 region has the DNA TGTGCCAGCAGTTTCAAGGGAGGGAACACTGAAGCTTTCTTT. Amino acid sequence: CASSFKGGNTEAFF.

The CDR3 spells CASSRDRDRNTIYF. CDR3 sequence (DNA): TGTGCCAGCAGCCGGGACAGGGATCGAAACACCATATATTTT. This rearrangement joins TRBV5-8 to TRBJ1-3, with 9 nucleotides matching TRBD1. There are 14 residues in the CDR3. Germline CDR1 is SGHTS and CDR2 is YDEGEE. The trim removed 4 bases at V and 5 bases at J, leaving 4 bases unmatched.

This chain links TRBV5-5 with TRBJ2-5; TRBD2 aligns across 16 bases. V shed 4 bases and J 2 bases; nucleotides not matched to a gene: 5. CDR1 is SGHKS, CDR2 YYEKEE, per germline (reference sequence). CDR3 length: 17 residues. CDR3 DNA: TGTGCCAGCAGCCAGGGACTAGCGGGAGGGGGGCAAGAGACCCAGTACTTC. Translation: CASSQGLAGGGQETQYF.

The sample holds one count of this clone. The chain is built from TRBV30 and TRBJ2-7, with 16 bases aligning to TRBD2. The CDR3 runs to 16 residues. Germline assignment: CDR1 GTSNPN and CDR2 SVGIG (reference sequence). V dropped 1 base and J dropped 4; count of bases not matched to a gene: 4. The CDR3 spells CAWSAQGLAGGYEQYF. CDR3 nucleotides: TGTGCCTGGAGTGCCCAGGGACTAGCGGGAGGGTACGAGCAGTACTTC.

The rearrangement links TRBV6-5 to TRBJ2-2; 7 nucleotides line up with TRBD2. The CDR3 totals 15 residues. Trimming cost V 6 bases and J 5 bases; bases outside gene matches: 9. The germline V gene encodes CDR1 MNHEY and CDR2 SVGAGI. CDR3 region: CASRRAGVRTGELFF. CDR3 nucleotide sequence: TGTGCCAGCAGGAGGGCGGGAGTGCGGACCGGGGAGCTGTTTTTT.

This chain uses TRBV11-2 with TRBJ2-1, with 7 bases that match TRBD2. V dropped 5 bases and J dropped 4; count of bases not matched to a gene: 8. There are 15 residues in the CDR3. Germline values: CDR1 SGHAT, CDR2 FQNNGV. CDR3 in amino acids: CASSPSSGLYNEQFF. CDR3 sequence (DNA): TGTGCCAGCAGCCCCTCTAGCGGTCTGTACAATGAGCAGTTCTTC.

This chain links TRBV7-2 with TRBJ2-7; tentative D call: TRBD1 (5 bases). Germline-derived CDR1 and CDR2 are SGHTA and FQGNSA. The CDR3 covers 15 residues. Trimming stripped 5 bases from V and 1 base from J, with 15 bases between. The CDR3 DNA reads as TGTGCCAGCAGCCTCACCCGGACAAGATCCTACGAGCAGTACTTC. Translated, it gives CASSLTRTRSYEQYF.

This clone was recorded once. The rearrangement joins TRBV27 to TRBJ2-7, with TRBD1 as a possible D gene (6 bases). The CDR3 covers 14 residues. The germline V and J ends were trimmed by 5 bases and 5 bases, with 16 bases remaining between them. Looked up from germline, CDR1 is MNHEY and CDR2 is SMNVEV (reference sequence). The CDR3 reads CASSNPGEGHEQYF. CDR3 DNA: TGTGCCAGCAGTAACCCAGGGGAAGGGCACGAGCAGTACTTC.

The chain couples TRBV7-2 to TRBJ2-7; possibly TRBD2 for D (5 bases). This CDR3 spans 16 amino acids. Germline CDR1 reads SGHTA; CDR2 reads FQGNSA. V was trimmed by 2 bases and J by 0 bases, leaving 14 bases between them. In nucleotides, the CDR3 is TGTGCCAGCAGCTTATTTTCTGGCGGACTCTCCTACGAGCAGTACTTC. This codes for CASSLFSGGLSYEQYF. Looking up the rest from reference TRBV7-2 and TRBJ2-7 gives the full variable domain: GAGVSQSPSNKVTEKGKDVELRCDPISGHTALYWYRQSLGQGLEFLIYFQGNSAPDKSGLPSDRFSAERTGGSVSTLTIQRTQQEDSAVYLCASSLFSGGLSYEQYFGPGTRLTVT.

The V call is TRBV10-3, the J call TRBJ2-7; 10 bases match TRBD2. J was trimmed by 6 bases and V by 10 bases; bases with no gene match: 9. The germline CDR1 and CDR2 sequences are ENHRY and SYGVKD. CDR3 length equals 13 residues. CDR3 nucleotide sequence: TGTGCCACCGGGGCTAGCGGGAGTGGCGAGCAGTACTTC. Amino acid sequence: CATGASGSGEQYF.

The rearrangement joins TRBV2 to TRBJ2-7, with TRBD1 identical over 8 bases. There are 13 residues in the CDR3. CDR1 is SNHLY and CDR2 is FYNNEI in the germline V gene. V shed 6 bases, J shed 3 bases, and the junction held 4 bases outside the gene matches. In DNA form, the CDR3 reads TGTGCCAGCAGGGTGGGACAGGACTACGAGCAGTACTTC. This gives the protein CASRVGQDYEQYF.

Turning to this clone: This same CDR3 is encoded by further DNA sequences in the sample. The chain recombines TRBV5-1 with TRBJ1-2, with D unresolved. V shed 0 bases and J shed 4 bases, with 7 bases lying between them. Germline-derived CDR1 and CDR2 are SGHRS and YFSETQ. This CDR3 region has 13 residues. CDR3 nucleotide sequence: TGCGCCAGCAGCTTGGGGCAGTCCTATGGCTACACCTTC. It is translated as CASSLGQSYGYTF.

CDR3 DNA: TGTGCCAGCAGCGCCACTAATGGAAACACCATATATTTT. It translates to CASSATNGNTIYF. V usage is TRBV9 and J usage is TRBJ1-3; D is uncertain. V gave up 3 bases and J gave up 3 bases, with 7 bases separating them. Germline CDR1 and CDR2: SGDLS and YYNGEE. The CDR3 is made up of 13 amino acids.

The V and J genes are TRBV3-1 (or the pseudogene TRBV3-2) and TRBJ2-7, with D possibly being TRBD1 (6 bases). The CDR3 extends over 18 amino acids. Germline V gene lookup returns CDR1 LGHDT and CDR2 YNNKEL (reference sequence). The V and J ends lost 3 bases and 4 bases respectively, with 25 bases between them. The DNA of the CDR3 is TGTGCCAGCAGCCATTCACAGGGTTATTTGGGCCAGTTTTACGAGCAGTACTTC. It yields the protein CASSHSQGYLGQFYEQYF.

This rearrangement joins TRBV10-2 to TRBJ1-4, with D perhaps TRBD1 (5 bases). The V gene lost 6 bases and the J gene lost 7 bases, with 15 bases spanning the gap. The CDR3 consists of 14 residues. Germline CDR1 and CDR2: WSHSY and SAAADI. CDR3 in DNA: TGCGCCAGCAGGGGCTGGGGGGTTAGTGAAAAACTGTTTTTT. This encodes CASRGWGVSEKLFF.

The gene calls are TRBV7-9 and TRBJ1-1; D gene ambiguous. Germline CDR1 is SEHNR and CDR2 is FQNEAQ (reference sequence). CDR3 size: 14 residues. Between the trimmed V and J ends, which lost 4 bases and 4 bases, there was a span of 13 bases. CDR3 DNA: TGTGCCAGCAGCTGGGATGGAGGAGGCACTGAAGCTTTCTTT. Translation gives CASSWDGGGTEAFF.

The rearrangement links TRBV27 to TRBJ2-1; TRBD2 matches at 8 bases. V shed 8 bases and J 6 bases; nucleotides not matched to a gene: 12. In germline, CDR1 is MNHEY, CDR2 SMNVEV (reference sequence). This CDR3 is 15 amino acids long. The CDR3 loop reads CASRPGAGGPNEQFF. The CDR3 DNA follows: TGTGCCAGCCGTCCAGGGGCGGGAGGCCCCAATGAGCAGTTCTTC.